This paragraph reports one T cell receptor beta chain. The antigen it binds to is not known. No much larger clonotype is one base removed from it; base qualities were not supplied. The sample originates from a study of cytomegalovirus exposure and HLA in healthy donors (TCRdb year 2017). General notes on the study: An earlier analysis of some 600 of the donors reported around 280 Gb of sequence data and 117 million unique TCR beta sequences obtained from 180 million or so T cells. An early release that covered roughly 600 HLA-typed donors contained approximately 320 gigabases of sequencing data and about 84 million unique TCR sequences. The genetic ancestry cluster associated with self-reported Caucasian donors included 80% to 90% of the roughly 410 genotyped donors. The study aimed to test whether signatures of past pathogen exposure could be identified by cataloging public T cell receptors. Using immunosequencing, the study profiled T cell repertoires from fewer than 850 subjects and related those repertoires to cytomegalovirus serostatus. A separate validation cohort of 100 to 150 different subjects was used in addition to the approximately 700-subject first cohort. To predict cytomegalovirus infection status, the study combined high-throughput TCR immunosequencing, statistical association of individual TCRs with disease status, and machine learning. To study patterns of TCR occurrence, a later analysis re-analyzed previously published TCR beta repertoires from around 660 donors and added high-resolution HLA genotyping. Rather than drawing on any new phenotypic data, the later analysis identified candidate immune exposures from TCR beta sequences and the way those sequences occurred across donors. To decide whether each TCR beta V gene segment behaved as functional or pseudogenic, an earlier analysis of approximately 600 of the donors relied on high-throughput TCR beta sequencing. Donor age, sex, ethnicity and CMV serostatus were collected together with the repertoire data. In a later genetic analysis, genome-wide SNP genotypes for about three fifths of the roughly 670 donors were used, and that subset was treated as a discovery cohort. All discovery cohort repertoires had been generated on a single sequencing platform. Both class I and class II loci were covered by HLA typing, at four-digit resolution. The number of donors typed differed by locus, with about 629-640 for A, B, C, DRB1 and DQB1, roughly 520 for DQA1, nearly 610 for DPA1, and over 400 for DPB1. Because of strong linkage in the cohort, five DR-DQ haplotypes were treated as single units for association and clustering. On average, about 240,000 unique TCR beta nucleotide sequences were sequenced per donor among roughly 430 genotyped donors of the cohort, with 15% to 20% of those sequences being non-productive.

The library was obtained by the immunoSEQ multiplex PCR assay. For the multiplex PCR, a mixture combining 60 forward primers for TCR Vbeta segments and 13 reverse primers for TCR Jbeta segments was used. Amplification of the CDR3 region of rearranged TCR beta genes was performed with a multiplex PCR assay on genomic DNA. The Illumina HiSeq System was used to sequence the amplified TCR beta libraries as 87-base-pair reads. The original methods were these. A later analysis tallied roughly 80 million unique TCR beta chains across the 550 to 850 repertoires, and about 12 million of those chains were shared by two or more donors. Raw reads were error-corrected and collapsed into unique sequences with a nearest-neighbor algorithm that merged closely related sequences to remove PCR and sequencing errors. To assign V, D and J gene segments, CDR3 sequences were aligned to IMGT reference sequences. For a sequence to be retained, a match of at least six nucleotides to both a V gene segment and a J gene segment was required. A rearrangement was called productive if the CDR3 had no stop codons and remained in frame with V and J, and every other rearrangement was called non-productive. Following IMGT convention, CDR3 was defined as the stretch from the second conserved V-encoded cysteine up to the conserved J-encoded phenylalanine. In an earlier analysis of some 550 of the donors, sequences lacking an unambiguous match to a single V gene segment were excluded. In an earlier analysis of roughly 500 of the donors, V segments were called functional above 56.7% productive rearrangements and were called segregating when the between-donor standard deviation exceeded 5%. To diagnose cytomegalovirus status from the catalog of TCR beta chain sequences, a statistical classification framework was built. A later analysis assigned V and J genes by comparing TCR nucleotide sequences with IMGT/GENE-DB human TR gene sequences. In a later analysis, CDR3 sequences and most-parsimonious VDJ recombination scenarios were assigned using the TCRdist pipeline. A later analysis defined each TCR beta chain by its CDR3 amino acid sequence plus V-gene family, and excluded reads lacking a unique V-gene family. A later analysis removed 592 highly shared, low-generation-probability nucleotide sequences to deal with suspected cross-contamination and a sequencing artifact. For each public chain, a later analysis derived a clonal expansion index from normalized ranks of inferred template counts within each repertoire. Generation probabilities in a later analysis came from a VDJ recombination model fitted to out-of-frame rearrangements, and those results were checked against IGoR. Hypergeometric tests were used in a later analysis to score TCR-TCR, TCR-HLA and TCR-CMV co-occurrence, with a repertoire-size bias correction applied to the TCR pairs. A later analysis estimated false discovery rates by permuting HLA or CMV assignments 20 times. In a later analysis, co-occurring TCRs were grouped using DBSCAN, and TCRdist sequence similarity was added for clustering within HLA-allele-positive subsets. Repertoires with fewer than 30,000 or more than 120,000 public chains were left out of co-occurrence clustering, as were five repertoires with anomalous nucleotide sharing. This immuneACCESS table, as held by TCRdb, lists in-frame sequences with V and J called but not all clones. Of the missing ones, under half trace to an unresolved V gene in checked studies; the others have no known cause. That table is the source of V, J and clone size, and D and trimming were worked out from the DNA. The sample contains some 180,000 clones, about 82% of them found a single time. Under 2% of the sample belongs to the ten largest clones.

The cohort was made up of hundreds of healthy bone marrow donors. Cohort members were all nominally healthy when sampled, although unrecorded immune exposures were likely present. The donor tested CMV seronegative, placing the donor among the approximately 400 seronegative members of the cohort. A peripheral blood sample was collected from each donor, and TCR beta sequencing was performed on peripheral blood mononuclear cells. The Qiagen DNeasy Blood Extraction Kit was used to extract genomic DNA from the blood cell samples. The germline V end is reduced by 5 bases and the J end by 0 bases; junction bases left unmatched: 9. CDR1 and CDR2, looked up from the germline V gene (reference sequence), are MNHEY and SMNVEV. Spanning cysteine to phenylalanine, the CDR3 consists of 17 amino acids. The sequence is cut down to CDR3 DNA, 51 bases in frame from base 1. General findings and caveats noted by the study authors: When HLA alleles, especially DR and DQ, strongly co-occurred, attributing TCR associations to individual alleles was difficult. According to the authors, the approach could potentially be generalized to other disease states and immunological phenotypes. In a later genetic analysis, a missense DCLRE1C variant was associated with V-gene and J-gene trimming of TCR beta chains, and the association was replicated in an independent cohort. This cohort had only TCR beta chains sequenced, and the lack of alpha or paired-chain data limited which features could be detected. According to a later genetic analysis, donors in an Asian-associated ancestry cluster had fewer N-insertions in productive TCRs than the approximately 650-donor mean. Because some donors lacked HLA typing at each locus, the association tests relied only on the typed subset. At a false discovery rate of 0.05, a later analysis linked 16,951 TCR beta sequences to specific HLA alleles. In a later analysis, several top co-occurrence clusters were reported to appear linked to parvovirus B19, influenza, CMV and Epstein-Barr virus. A total of fewer than 200 TCR beta chains were listed by the study as associated with cytomegalovirus. Immune exposure information for the cohort was limited to CMV serostatus. Sequencing depth was assumed to be roughly uniform across donors in the presence/absence analyses, though that assumption may not hold. Across donors, most TCR sequences were observed very rarely, whereas some public TCRs were present in many individuals. Most CMV-associated TCR beta chains appeared to be HLA-restricted in a later analysis, and the HLA associations seemed to be driven largely by CMV exposure. A further reported finding was that TCR beta sequences accurately predicted the HLA-A and HLA-B alleles for most subjects in the first cohort. In a later analysis, HLA-associated TCR beta chains were found to be more clonally expanded and to have lower generation probabilities than equally common non-associated chains. According to a later analysis, TCR association rates differed among HLA loci, with DRB1 alleles showing the most associated TCRs and HLA-C alleles showing the fewest. Linkage disequilibrium might explain the correlated functional status among segregating V segments, but an unknown experimental factor could not be ruled out. In vitro tests confirmed that three of the cytomegalovirus-associated TCR beta chains recognize cytomegalovirus antigens. Some IMGT-functional V segments, including TRBV6-2 and TRBV6-3, could not be told apart with the 87-base-pair reads, so those segments were excluded. The earlier analysis of about 600 of the donors excluded fewer than 20 rarely observed V segments, including chromosome 9 orphons, because counts were too low. A cluster of highly shared sequence variants was judged likely to represent a technical artifact of the sequencing pipeline. An earlier analysis of roughly 570 of the donors showed that most TCR beta V segments appeared in productive rearrangements either about 87% or about 30% of the time, which broadly matched IMGT annotations. The classifier was reported to diagnose cytomegalovirus status with high specificity and sensitivity in both the original and validation cohorts.

The sequence joins TRBV27 to TRBJ2-5; the central 10 bases match TRBD1. This TCR was recovered from a woman in her thirties in good health and CMV-seronegative. Material for sequencing was PBMCs. The DNA is TGTGCCAGCAGTACCCGACAGGGGGCGGAGTACCAAGAGACCCAGTACTTC. It translates to CASSTRQGAEYQETQYF.